Sequencing of this T cell receptor beta chain was carried out in a study of neoadjuvant nivolumab and ipilimumab in lung cancer (TCRdb year 2020). With respect to the entire study: Nivolumab was administered intravenously at 3 mg/kg on days 1, 15 and 29, and in the combination arm ipilimumab 1 mg/kg was added on day 1 only. The primary endpoint of the trial was the rate of major pathologic response (MPR) in the intention-to-treat population of each study arm. Of the roughly 45 patients with operable NSCLC treated in the trial, approximately 23 were randomized to nivolumab monotherapy and some 21 to nivolumab plus ipilimumab. TCR repertoires were compared between pretherapy (baseline) peripheral blood and tumors resected at surgery after neoadjuvant immune checkpoint blockade. Seven patients had matched pretherapy and resected tumor pairs analyzed, with four treated with nivolumab and three with nivolumab plus ipilimumab. The study at large found these results: From pretherapy to surgery, tumor T-cell richness and clonality went up in three of three dual-therapy tumors, versus only two of four nivolumab-treated tumors. Greater TCR richness and clonality were observed in resected tumors than in tumor-adjacent uninvolved lung, and increases were observed in more dual-therapy-treated tumors. There was no significant correlation between TCR clonality and pathologic tumor regression, and just a single major-pathologic-response sample was available for the clonality-regression analysis. A small number of samples was subjected to TCR sequencing. TCR richness in pretherapy blood showed a positive correlation with richness in tumors resected after neoadjuvant therapy (Spearman R of about 0.79).

Receptor libraries were prepared by the immunoSEQ multiplex PCR assay. The paper's data handling went like this. Repertoires were summarized in terms of richness and clonality, and significantly expanded and contracted clones between pre- and post-therapy samples were identified. TCRdb's version of the immuneACCESS table is confined to in-frame rearrangements and falls short of the full clone set. An unresolved V gene accounts for under half of the shortfall where checked; the remainder is of unknown origin. V, J and clone size derive from that table, while D and trimming were established from the DNA sequence. This sample lists under 50,000 clones; around 88% were detected once. The top ten hold approximately 3.7% of the sample. About this clone itself: The antigen it binds to is not known. Base qualities are not provided; no much larger clone lies one nucleotide away.

The time point label on this specimen signifies: pretherapy, before neoadjuvant immune checkpoint inhibitors. The samples were obtained from NEOSTAR, a phase 2 randomized trial that tested neoadjuvant nivolumab or nivolumab plus ipilimumab, followed by surgery, in operable NSCLC. The material sequenced was blood, taken before neoadjuvant nivolumab, alone or with ipilimumab. The clonotype comes from an adult with non-small cell lung cancer. Some clones in this sample may be carry-over from other donors' samples.

The nucleotide sequence reads TGTGCCAGCTCACCACTTCCGGGACAGGGCCAAAGACAAGAGACCCAGTACTTC. This encodes CASSPLPGQGQRQETQYF. The chain is made from TRBV18 and TRBJ2-5; the junction holds 9 bases that match TRBD1. The germline V gene gives CDR1 as KGHSH and CDR2 as LQKENI. The CDR3 measures 18 amino acids from cysteine to phenylalanine. Just the 54-base CDR3 DNA is kept, in frame starting at base 1. Trimming removed 1 base from V and 2 bases from J; the gene matches leave 11 bases unexplained.